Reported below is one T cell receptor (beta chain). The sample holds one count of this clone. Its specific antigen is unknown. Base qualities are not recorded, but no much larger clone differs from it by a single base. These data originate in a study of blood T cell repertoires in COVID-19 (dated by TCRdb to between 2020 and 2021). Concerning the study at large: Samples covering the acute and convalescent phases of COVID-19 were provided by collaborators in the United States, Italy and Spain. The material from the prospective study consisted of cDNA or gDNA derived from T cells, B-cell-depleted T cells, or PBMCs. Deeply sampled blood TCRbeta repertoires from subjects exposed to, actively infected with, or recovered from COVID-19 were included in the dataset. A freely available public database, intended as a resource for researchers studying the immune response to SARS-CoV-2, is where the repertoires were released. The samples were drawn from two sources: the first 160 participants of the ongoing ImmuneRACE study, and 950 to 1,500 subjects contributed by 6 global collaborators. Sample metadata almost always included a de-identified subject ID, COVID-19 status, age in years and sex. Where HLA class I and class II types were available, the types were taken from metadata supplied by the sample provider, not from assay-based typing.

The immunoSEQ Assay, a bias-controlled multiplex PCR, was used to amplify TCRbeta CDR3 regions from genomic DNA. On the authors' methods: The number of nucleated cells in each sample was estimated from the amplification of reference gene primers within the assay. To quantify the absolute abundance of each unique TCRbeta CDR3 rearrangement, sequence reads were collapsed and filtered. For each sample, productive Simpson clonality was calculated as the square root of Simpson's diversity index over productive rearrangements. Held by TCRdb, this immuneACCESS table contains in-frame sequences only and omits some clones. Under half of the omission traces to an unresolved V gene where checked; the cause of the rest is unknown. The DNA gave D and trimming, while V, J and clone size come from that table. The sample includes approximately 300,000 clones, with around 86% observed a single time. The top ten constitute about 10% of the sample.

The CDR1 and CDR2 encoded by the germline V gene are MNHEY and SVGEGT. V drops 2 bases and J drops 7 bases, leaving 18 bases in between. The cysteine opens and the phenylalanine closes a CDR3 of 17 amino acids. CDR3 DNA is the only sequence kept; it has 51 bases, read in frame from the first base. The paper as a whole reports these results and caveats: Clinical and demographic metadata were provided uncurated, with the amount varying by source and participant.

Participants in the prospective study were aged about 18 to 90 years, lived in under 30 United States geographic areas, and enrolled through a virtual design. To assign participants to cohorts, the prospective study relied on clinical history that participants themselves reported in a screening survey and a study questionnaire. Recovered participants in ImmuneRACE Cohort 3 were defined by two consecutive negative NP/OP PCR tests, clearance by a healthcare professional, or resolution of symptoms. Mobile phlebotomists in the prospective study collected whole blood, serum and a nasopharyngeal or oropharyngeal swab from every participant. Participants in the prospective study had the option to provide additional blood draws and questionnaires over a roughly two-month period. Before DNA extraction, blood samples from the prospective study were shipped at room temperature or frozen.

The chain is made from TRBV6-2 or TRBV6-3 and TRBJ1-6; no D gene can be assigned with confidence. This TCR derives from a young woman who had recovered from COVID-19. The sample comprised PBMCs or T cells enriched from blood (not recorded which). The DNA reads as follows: TGTGCCAGCAGTTACGCAAATCCGGGGAAGCAGAATTCACCCCTCCACTTT. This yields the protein CASSYANPGKQNSPLHF.